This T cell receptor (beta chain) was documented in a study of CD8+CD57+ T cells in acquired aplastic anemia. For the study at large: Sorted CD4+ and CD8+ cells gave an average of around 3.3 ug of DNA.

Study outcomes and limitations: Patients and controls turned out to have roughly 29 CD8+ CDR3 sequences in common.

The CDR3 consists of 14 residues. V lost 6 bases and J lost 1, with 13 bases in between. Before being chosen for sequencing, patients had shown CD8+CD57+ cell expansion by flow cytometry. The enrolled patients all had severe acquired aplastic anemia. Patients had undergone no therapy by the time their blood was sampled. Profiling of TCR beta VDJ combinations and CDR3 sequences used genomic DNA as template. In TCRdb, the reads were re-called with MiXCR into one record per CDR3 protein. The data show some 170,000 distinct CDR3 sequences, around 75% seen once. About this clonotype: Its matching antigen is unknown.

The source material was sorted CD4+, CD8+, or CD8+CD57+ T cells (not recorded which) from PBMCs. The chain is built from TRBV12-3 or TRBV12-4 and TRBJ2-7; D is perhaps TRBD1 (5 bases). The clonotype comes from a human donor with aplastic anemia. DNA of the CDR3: TGTGCCAGCAGCCCACACAAGGGGTCCTACGAGCAGTACTTC. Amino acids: CASSPHKGSYEQYF.